This T cell receptor beta chain was retrieved from a study of OX40 agonist ivuxolimab in advanced cancers. TCRdb keeps only in-frame clones here, not all; method: immunoSEQ multiplex PCR. The sample lists around 27,000 clones, approximately 81% occurring once. The study, taken as a whole, reports: At doses 0.1 to 3.0 mg/kg, CD4+ and CD8+ clones expanded.

This clone was recorded a few times. Its antigen is not known. CDR1 and CDR2 from the germline V gene are MNHNS and SASEGT. The CDR3 loop spans 16 amino acids. With V trimmed by 2 bases and J by 3 bases, 7 bases remained unmatched. This sample comprised CD4+ or CD8+ T cells sorted from blood, obtained in a trial of the OX40 agonist ivuxolimab. The TCR comes from an adult with an advanced solid tumor such as melanoma, head and neck, liver or kidney cancer. This chain uses TRBV6-1 with TRBJ1-1; TRBD1 aligns across 9 bases. CDR3 in DNA: TGTGCCAGCAGTGAAACTGGGGGGACAGGGTACACTGAAGCTTTCTTT. Protein sequence: CASSETGGTGYTEAFF.